The clone carrying this T cell receptor beta chain was detected a few times. Its antigen is as yet unknown. MiXCR was run by TCRdb on the 5' RACE reads, yielding one entry per CDR3 protein. The sample yields a few hundred thousand distinct CDR3 sequences, 9.5% to 10% seen once. The data derive from a study of identical twins. The study's findings and limits: Conclusions relied on cross-sectional statistical analysis, not following the same donors.

The CDR3 loop spans 14 amino acids. V was shortened by 1 base and J by 10 bases, with 15 bases between the two germline ends. Germline values: CDR1 SGHVS, CDR2 FNYEAQ. These sequences were also reported in another study, on yellow fever vaccine responses in identical twins.

The material sequenced was PBMCs. The chain recombines TRBV7-6 with TRBJ2-3, with D uncertain. The sequence was obtained from a woman between 18 and 29 years old in good health. As DNA, the CDR3 is TGTGCCAGCAGCTTAGGGGCGCTCAAGCCGGCGCAGTATTTT. The encoded protein is CASSLGALKPAQYF.